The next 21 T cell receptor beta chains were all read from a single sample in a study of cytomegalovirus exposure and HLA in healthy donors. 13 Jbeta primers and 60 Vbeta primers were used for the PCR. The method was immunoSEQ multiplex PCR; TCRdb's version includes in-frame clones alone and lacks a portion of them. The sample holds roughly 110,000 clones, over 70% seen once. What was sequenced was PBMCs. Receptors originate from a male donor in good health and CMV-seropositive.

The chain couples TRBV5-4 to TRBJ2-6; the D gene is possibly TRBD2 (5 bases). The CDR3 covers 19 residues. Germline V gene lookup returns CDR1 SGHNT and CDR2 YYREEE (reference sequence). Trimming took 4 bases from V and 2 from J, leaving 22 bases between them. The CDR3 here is CASSPSPGRTFTGANVLTF. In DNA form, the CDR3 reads TGTGCCAGCAGCCCATCACCCGGGCGGACTTTCACTGGGGCCAACGTCCTGACTTTC.

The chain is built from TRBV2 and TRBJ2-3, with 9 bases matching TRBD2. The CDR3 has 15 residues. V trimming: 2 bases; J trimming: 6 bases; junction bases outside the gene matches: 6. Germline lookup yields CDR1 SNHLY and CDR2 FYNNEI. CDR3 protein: CASSESAGGADTQYF. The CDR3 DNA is TGTGCCAGCAGTGAATCGGCGGGAGGGGCCGATACGCAGTATTTT.

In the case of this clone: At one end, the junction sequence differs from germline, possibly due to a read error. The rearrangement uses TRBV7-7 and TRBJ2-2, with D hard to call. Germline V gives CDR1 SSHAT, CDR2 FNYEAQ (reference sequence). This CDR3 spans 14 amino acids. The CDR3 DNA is TGTGCTAGCAGACTTCTTGGGAACACCGGGGAGCTGTTTTTT. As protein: CASRLLGNTGELFF.

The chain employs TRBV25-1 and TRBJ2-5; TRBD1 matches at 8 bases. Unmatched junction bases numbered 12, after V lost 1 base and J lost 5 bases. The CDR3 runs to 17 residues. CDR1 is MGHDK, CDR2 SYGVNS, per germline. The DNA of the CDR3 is TGTGCCAGCAGTGAATCGGGTCTTACAGGGGGAGGTGAGACCCAGTACTTC. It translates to CASSESGLTGGGETQYF.

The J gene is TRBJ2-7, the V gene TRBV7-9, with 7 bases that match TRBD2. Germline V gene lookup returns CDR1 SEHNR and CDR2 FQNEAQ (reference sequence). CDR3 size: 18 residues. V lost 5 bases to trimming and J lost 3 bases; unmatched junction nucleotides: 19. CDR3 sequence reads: CASSRVSQPGGSVYEQYF. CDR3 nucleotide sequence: TGTGCCAGCAGCCGAGTTTCCCAGCCGGGCGGGAGCGTCTACGAGCAGTACTTC.

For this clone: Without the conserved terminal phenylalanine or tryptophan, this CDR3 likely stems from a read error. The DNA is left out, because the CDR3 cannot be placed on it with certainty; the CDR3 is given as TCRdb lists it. CDR3 sequence reads: CASSPGQRIFI. The genes are TRBV19 and TRBJ1-1; TRBD1, the table's D call, lacks a check against the DNA. CDR1 is LNHDA, CDR2 SQIVND, per germline (reference sequence). 11 amino acids form the CDR3, both terminal residues included.

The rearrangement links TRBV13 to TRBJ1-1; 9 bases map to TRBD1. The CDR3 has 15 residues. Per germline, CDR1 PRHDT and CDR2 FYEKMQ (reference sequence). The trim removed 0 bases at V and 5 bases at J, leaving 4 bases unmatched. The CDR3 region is CASSLGFGQGTEAFF. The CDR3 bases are TGTGCCAGCAGCTTAGGCTTTGGACAGGGGACTGAAGCTTTCTTT.

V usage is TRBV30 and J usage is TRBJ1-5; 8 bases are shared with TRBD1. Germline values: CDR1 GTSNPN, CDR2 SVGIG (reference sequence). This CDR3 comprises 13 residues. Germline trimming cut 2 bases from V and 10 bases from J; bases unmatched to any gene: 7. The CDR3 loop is CAWSRTGMIPQHF. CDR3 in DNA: TGTGCCTGGAGTCGGACAGGGATGATCCCCCAGCATTTT.

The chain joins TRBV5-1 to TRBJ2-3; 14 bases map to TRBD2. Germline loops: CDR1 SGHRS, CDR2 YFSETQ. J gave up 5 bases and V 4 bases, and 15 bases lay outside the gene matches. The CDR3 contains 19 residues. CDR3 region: CASSPPRLAGGAGVDTQYF. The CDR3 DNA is TGCGCCAGCAGCCCACCGCGACTAGCGGGAGGGGCCGGTGTAGATACGCAGTATTTT.

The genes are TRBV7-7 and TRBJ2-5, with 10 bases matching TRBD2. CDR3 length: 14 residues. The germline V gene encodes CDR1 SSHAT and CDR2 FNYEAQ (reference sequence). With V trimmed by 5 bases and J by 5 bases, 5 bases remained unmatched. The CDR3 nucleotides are TGTGCCAGCAGCACCAGCGGGGGGGCGGAGACCCAGTACTTC. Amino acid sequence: CASSTSGGAETQYF.

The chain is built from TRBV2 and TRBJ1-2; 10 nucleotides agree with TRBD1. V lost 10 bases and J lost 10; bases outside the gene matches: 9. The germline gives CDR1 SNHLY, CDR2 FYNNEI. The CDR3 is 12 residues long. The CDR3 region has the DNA TGTGCCACCAAGGGGACAGGGGTGACCTACACCTTC. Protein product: CATKGTGVTYTF. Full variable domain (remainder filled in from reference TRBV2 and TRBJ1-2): EPEVTQTPSHQVTQMGQEVILRCVPISNHLYFYWYRQILGQKVEFLVSFYNNEISEKSEIFDDQFSVERPDGSNFTLKIRSTKLEDSAMYFCATKGTGVTYTFGSGTRLTVV.

In nucleotides, the CDR3 is TGTGCCAGCAGCTTAGAGGGACCGGGACTAAGGCCTGAGCAGTTCTTC. Translated, it gives CASSLEGPGLRPEQFF. The chain is built from TRBV7-2 and TRBJ2-1; 7 bases align to TRBD2. This CDR3 is 16 amino acids long. Trimming cost V 1 base and J 9 bases; bases outside gene matches: 12. CDR1 is SGHTA and CDR2 is FQGNSA in the germline V gene.

The CDR3 region has the DNA TGTGCCAGCAGGGGGACAGAGGAGACCCAGTACTTC. Protein sequence: CASRGTEETQYF. The chain has TRBV2 and TRBJ2-5, with 7 positions matching TRBD1. The CDR3 is 12 residues long. CDR1 and CDR2 from the germline V gene are SNHLY and FYNNEI. The V segment lost 6 bases and the J segment 5 bases; nucleotides outside the gene matches: 3.

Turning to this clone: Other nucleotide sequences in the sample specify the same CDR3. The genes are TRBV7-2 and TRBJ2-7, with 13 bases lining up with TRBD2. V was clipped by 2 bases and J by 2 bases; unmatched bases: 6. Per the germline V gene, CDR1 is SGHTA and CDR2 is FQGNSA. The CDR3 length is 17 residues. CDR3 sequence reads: CASSLSGLAGDPYEQYF. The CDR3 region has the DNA TGTGCCAGCAGCTTATCCGGACTAGCGGGGGACCCCTACGAGCAGTACTTC.

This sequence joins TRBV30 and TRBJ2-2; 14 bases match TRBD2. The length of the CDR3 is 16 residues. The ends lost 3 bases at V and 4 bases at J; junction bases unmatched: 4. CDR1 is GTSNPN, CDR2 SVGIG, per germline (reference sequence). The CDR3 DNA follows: TGTGCCTGGAGCCGGGGACTAGCGGGAGTCACCGGGGAGCTGTTTTTT. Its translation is CAWSRGLAGVTGELFF.

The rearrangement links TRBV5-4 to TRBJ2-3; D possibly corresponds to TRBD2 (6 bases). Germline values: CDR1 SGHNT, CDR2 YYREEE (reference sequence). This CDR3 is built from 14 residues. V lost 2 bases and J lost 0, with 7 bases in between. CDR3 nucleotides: TGTGCCAGCAGCTTCGGGGGTAGCACAGATACGCAGTATTTT. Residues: CASSFGGSTDTQYF.

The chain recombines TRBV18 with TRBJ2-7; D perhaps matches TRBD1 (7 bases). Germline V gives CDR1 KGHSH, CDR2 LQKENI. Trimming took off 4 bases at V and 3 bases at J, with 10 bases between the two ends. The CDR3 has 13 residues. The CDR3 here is CASSRQGGYEQYF. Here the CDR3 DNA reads TGTGCCAGCTCACGACAGGGAGGCTACGAGCAGTACTTC.

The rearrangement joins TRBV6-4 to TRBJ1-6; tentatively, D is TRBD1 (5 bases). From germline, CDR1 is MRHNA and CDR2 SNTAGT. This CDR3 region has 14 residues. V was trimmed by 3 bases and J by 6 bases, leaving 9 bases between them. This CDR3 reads CASSDTGANSPLHF. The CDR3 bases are TGTGCCAGCAGTGATACTGGGGCTAATTCACCCCTCCACTTT.

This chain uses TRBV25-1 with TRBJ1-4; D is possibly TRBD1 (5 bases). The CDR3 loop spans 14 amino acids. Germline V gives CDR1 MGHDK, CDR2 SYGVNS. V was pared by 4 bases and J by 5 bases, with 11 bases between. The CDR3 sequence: CASSAHRGNEKLFF. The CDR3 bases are TGTGCCAGCAGTGCGCATCGGGGGAATGAAAAACTGTTTTTT.

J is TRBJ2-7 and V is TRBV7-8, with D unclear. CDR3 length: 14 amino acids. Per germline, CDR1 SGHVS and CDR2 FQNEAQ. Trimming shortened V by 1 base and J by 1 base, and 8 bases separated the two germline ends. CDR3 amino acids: CASSLGLGSYEQYF. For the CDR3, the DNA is TGTGCCAGCAGCTTAGGACTGGGTTCCTACGAGCAGTACTTC. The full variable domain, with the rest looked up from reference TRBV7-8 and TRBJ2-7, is GAGVSQSPRYKVAKRGQDVALRCDPISGHVSLFWYQQALGQGPEFLTYFQNEAQLDKSGLPSDRFFAERPEGSVSTLKIQRTQQEDSAVYLCASSLGLGSYEQYFGPGTRLTVT.

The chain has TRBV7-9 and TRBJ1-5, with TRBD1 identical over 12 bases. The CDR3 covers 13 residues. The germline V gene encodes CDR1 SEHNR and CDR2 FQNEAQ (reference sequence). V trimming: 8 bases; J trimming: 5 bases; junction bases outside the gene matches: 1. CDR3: CASGTGGHQPQHF. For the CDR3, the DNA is TGTGCCAGCGGGACAGGGGGCCATCAGCCCCAGCATTTT.